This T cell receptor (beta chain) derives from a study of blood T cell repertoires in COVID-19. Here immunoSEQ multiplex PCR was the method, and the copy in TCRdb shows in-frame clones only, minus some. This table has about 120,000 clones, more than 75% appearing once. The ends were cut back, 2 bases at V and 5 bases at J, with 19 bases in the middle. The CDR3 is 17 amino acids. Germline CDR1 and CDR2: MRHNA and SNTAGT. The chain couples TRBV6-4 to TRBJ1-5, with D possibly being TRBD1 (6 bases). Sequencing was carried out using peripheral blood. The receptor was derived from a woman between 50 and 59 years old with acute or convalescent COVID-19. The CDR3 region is CASSDPAIDRLDQPQHF. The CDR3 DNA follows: TGTGCCAGCAGTGACCCAGCGATCGACAGGTTGGATCAGCCCCAGCATTTT.